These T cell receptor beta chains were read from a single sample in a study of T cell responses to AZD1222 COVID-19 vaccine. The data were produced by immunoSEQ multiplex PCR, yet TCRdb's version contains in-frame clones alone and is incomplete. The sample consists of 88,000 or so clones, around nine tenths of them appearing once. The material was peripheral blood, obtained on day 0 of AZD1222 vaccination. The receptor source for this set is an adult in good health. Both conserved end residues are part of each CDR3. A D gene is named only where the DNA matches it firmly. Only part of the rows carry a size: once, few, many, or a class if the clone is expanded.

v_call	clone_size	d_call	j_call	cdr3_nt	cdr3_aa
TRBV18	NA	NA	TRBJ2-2	TGTGCCAGCTCAGCCCGAGGGGGAGAAAACACCGGGGAGCTGTTTTTT	CASSARGGENTGELFF
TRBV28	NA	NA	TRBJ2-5	TGTGCCAGCAGTTCCCCTCAGACCAGAAAAGAGACCCAGTACTTC	CASSSPQTRKETQYF
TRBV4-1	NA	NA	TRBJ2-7	TGCGCCAGCAGCCAAGATCGTGGCGAGCAGTACTTC	CASSQDRGEQYF
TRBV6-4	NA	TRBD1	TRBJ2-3	TGTGCCAGCAGACCAGGGACAGGGGAGGCAGATACGCAGTATTTT	CASRPGTGEADTQYF
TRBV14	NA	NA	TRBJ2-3	TGTGCCAGCAGCCAAGGCGTAAGTGGTGCAGATACGCAGTATTTT	CASSQGVSGADTQYF
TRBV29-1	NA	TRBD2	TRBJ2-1	TGCAGCGTTGGTACGACGGGGGGGCTGGAAAACAATGAGCAGTTCTTC	CSVGTTGGLENNEQFF
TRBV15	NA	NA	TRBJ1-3	TGTGCCACCAGCAGGGGGGCCGGGACACCTGGAAACACCATATATTTT	CATSRGAGTPGNTIYF
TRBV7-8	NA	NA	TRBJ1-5	TGTGCCAGCAGCTTAGCTCCATATCAGCCCCAGCATTTT	CASSLAPYQPQHF
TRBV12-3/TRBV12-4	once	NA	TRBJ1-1	TGTGCCAGCAGTTTCCAGGCAGGACTAGAAGCTTTCTTT	CASSFQAGLEAFF
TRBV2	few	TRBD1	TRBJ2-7	TGTGCCAGCAGTGGAGGGACAGGGGCCTACGAGCAGTACTTC	CASSGGTGAYEQYF
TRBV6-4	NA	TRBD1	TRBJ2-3	TGTGCCAGCAGTGTAGACAGGGGGGGCACAGATACGCAGTATTTT	CASSVDRGGTDTQYF
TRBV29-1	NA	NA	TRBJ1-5	TGCAGCGTTGGAGGTCCAGGGTCGGATCAGCCCCAGCATTTT	CSVGGPGSDQPQHF
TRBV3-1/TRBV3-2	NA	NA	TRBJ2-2	TGTGCCAGCAGCCAGGTAGCAGGGCCCGGGGAGCTGTTTTTT	CASSQVAGPGELFF
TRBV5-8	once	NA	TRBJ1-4	TGTGCCAGCAGCTTACAGGGAACTAATGAAAAACTGTTTTTT	CASSLQGTNEKLFF
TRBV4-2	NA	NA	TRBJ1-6	TGTGCCAGCAGCCAAGATAACGGCAGGGGCAGGTCACCCCTCCACTTT	CASSQDNGRGRSPLHF
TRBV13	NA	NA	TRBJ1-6	TGTGCCAGCAGCTCCCTCCCATTGGGGACAAATAATTCACCCCTCCACTTT	CASSSLPLGTNNSPLHF
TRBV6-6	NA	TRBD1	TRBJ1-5	TGTGCCAGCAGTCCTAGGACAGGAACCCTCGCTCAGCCCCAGCATTTT	CASSPRTGTLAQPQHF
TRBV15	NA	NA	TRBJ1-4	TGTGCCACCAGCAGAGATACCGGCGAAAAACTGTTTTTT	CATSRDTGEKLFF
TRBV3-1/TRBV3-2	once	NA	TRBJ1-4	TGTGCCAGCAGCCCCTGGAGGGGCGCGGGTGAAAAACTGTTTTTT	CASSPWRGAGEKLFF
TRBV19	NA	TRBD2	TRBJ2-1	TGTGCCAGTAGTCTAGCGGGAGGTTTTTTTTCTGTCAATGAGCAGTTCTTC	CASSLAGGFFSVNEQFF
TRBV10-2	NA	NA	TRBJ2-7	TGCGCCAGCAGTGTACGTTCCGAGCAGTACTTC	CASSVRSEQYF
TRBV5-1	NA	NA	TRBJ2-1	TGCGCCAGCAGCTTGATGGACAGCTCCTACAATGAGCAGTTCTTC	CASSLMDSSYNEQFF
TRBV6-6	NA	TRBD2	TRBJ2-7	TGTGCCAGCACTATACTAGCGGATTCCTACGAGCAGTACTTC	CASTILADSYEQYF
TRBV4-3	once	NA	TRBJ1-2	TGCGCCAGCAGCCAAAGAACCGGGTCAGGCGGTGGCTACACCTTC	CASSQRTGSGGGYTF
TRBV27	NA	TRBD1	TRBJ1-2	TGTGCCAGCAGAGCTACCGGGACAGGGAATGGCTACACCTTC	CASRATGTGNGYTF
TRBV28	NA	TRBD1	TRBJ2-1	TGTGCCAGCTGGGCGCCGGGACAGGGGACGGATGAGCAGTTCTTC	CASWAPGQGTDEQFF
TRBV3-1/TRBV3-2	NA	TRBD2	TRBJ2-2	TGTGCCAGCAGCCGAGGACTAGCGGAGAACACCGGGGAGCTGTTTTTT	CASSRGLAENTGELFF
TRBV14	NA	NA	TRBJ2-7	TGTGCCAGCAGTCGGTTGACTAGTTCCGAGCAGTACTTC	CASSRLTSSEQYF
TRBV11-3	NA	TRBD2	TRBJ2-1	TGTGCCAGCTCGGGACTAGCCGGCTCAAATGAGCAGTTCTTC	CASSGLAGSNEQFF
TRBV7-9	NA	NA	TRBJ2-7	TGTGCCAGCAGACAACCCGGGACGCCCTACGAGCAGTACTTC	CASRQPGTPYEQYF
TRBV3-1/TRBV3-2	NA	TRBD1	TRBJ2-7	TGTGCCAGCAGCCAAGAAAGGGGGCCCTACGAGCAGTACTTC	CASSQERGPYEQYF
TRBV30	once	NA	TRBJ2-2	TGTGCCTGGGGGGGGCGAGGAACACCCGGGGAGCTGTTTTTT	CAWGGRGTPGELFF
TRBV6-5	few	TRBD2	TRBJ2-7	TGTGCCAGCAATGCCGGCGGGGAGGGGTACGAGCAGTACTTC	CASNAGGEGYEQYF
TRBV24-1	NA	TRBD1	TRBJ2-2	TGTGCCACCGCCGGGACAGGGACCACCGGGGAGCTGTTTTTT	CATAGTGTTGELFF
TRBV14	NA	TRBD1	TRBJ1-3	TGTGCCAGCAGCCGAGGAGGCGGGACAGGGGCTCTCTCTGGAAACACCATATATTTT	CASSRGGGTGALSGNTIYF
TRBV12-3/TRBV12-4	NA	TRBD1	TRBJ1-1	TGTGCCAGCAGTTTTTCAGGGGGCACTGAAGCTTTCTTT	CASSFSGGTEAFF
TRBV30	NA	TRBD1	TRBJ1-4	TGTGCCTGGACCGACCCCAGGGGGCCGGGTGAAAAACTGTTTTTT	CAWTDPRGPGEKLFF
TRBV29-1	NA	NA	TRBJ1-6	TGCAGCGTTGGGGACCAGCCGTTGGGACCCCTCCACTTT	CSVGDQPLGPLHF
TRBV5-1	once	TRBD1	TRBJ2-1	TGCGCCAGCAGCTTGCGGGGACAGGGGGTTATTTCGGATGAGCAGTTCTTC	CASSLRGQGVISDEQFF
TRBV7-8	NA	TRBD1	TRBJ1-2	TGTGCCAGCAGCCCAACCGGACAGGGGCTATCCGGCTACACCTTC	CASSPTGQGLSGYTF
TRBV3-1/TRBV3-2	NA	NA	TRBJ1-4	TGTGCCAGCAGCCAATTAAAGTTGGGAACTAATGAAAAACTGTTTTTT	CASSQLKLGTNEKLFF
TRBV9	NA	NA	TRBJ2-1	TGTGCCAGCAGCGTAGCTGGCGATGCCTACAATGAGCAGTTCTTC	CASSVAGDAYNEQFF
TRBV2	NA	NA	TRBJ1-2	TGTGCCAGCAGCCGCGGAGGGGCCTATGGCTACACCTTC	CASSRGGAYGYTF
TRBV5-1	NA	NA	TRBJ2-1	TGCGCCAGCAGCTTAGAGCTAGGGGATGAGCAGTTCTTC	CASSLELGDEQFF
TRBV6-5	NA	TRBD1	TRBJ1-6	TGTGCCAGCAGTTGGGACAGGAGCTCCTATAATTCACCCCTCCACTTT	CASSWDRSSYNSPLHF
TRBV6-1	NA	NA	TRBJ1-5	TGTGCCAGCAGTGAACCCGGGATTAGCAATCAGCCCCAGCATTTT	CASSEPGISNQPQHF
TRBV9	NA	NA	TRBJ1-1	TGTGCCAGCAGCGTAGCCTTCACCCTGGGTGAAGCTTTCTTT	CASSVAFTLGEAFF
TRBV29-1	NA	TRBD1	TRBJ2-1	TGCAGCGCCATGGGACAGCCCTACAATGAGCAGTTCTTC	CSAMGQPYNEQFF
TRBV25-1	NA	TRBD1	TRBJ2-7	TGTGCCAGCAGTGAATTTGGACAGGGCCAATGCTACGAGCAGTACTTC	CASSEFGQGQCYEQYF
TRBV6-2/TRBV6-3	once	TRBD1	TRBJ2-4	TGTGCCAGCAGTTACTCCCCGGACAGGGCAGCCAAAAACATTCAGTACTTC	CASSYSPDRAAKNIQYF
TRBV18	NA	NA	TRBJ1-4	TGTGCCAGCTCCCCGATTGAGATAAGTCGAGATGAAAAACTGTTTTTT	CASSPIEISRDEKLFF
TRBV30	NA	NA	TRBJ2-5	TGTGCCTGGAGTCCCGGGGGGCCAGAGACCCAGTACTTC	CAWSPGGPETQYF
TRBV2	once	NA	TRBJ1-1	TGTGCCAGCAGTGGCCAGGGTGACACTGAAGCTTTCTTT	CASSGQGDTEAFF
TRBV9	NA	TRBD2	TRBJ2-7	TGTGCCAGCAGCCCCCGGACTAGCGGGGGGGGCTCCCTCTACGAGCAGTACTTC	CASSPRTSGGGSLYEQYF
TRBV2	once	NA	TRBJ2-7	TGTGCCAGCCGGGATCCTCCTCCCTACGAGCAGTACTTC	CASRDPPPYEQYF
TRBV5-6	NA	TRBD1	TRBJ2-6	TGTGCCAGCAGGGACGGACAGGGTGTCTCTGGGGCCAACGTCCTGACTTTC	CASRDGQGVSGANVLTF
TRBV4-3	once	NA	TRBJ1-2	TGCGCCAGCAGCCAGGATTGGACCGCAAAGGGTCCGTATGGCTACACCTTC	CASSQDWTAKGPYGYTF
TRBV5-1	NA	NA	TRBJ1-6	TGCGCCAGCAGCTTGGGGGAAAAAGATAATTCACCCCTCCACTTT	CASSLGEKDNSPLHF